These 20 T cell receptor beta chains were sequenced from one sample in a study of T cell repertoires in cytomegalovirus infection. In TCRdb, the reads were re-called with MiXCR into one record per CDR3 protein. The table has 550,000 to 850,000 distinct CDR3 sequences, roughly 36% seen once. These TCRs are of unknown antigen specificity. Sequenced material: cultured PBMCs, taken from culture after CMV antigen stimulation. Source of these receptors: a human donor in good health (CMV status not recorded). Some clones in this sample may be carry-over from other donors' samples.

This clonotype was observed a few times. V and J are TRBV6-1 and TRBJ1-6, with a tentative D call TRBD1 (5 bases). In germline, CDR1 is MNHNS, CDR2 SASEGT. The V end lost 7 bases, the J end lost 0 bases, and 13 bases lay between the germline ends. The CDR3 totals 16 residues. The CDR3 DNA is TGTGCCAGCACGGGACGGACCAGCTCCTATAATTCACCCCTCCACTTT. It specifies CASTGRTSSYNSPLHF.

The chain couples TRBV5-5 to TRBJ2-7, with D unresolved. Trimming left V 2 bases short and J 6 bases short, with 15 bases between. Per germline, CDR1 SGHKS and CDR2 YYEKEE (reference sequence). This CDR3 spans 14 amino acids. The CDR3 DNA is TGTGCCAGCAGCTTTCTGACGACTGCCTTCGAGCAGTACTTC. Residues: CASSFLTTAFEQYF.

The chain has TRBV4-1 and TRBJ1-6, with D maybe TRBD1 (5 bases). The CDR3 length is 13 residues. The ends were cut back, 3 bases at V and 8 bases at J, with 8 bases in the middle. Germline V gene sequence: CDR1 MGHRA, CDR2 YSYEKL. This CDR3 reads CASSQGQDSPLHF. CDR3 in DNA: TGCGCCAGCAGCCAGGGGCAAGATTCACCCCTCCACTTT.

The chain recombines TRBV6-6 with TRBJ2-2; tentative D call: TRBD1 (7 bases). Between the trimmed V and J ends, which lost 8 bases and 6 bases, there was a span of 19 bases. The CDR3 runs to 15 residues. Germline CDR1 and CDR2: MNHNY and SVGAGI (reference sequence). CDR3 sequence reads: CASRPSAGGPGELFF. CDR3 sequence (DNA): TGTGCCAGCCGCCCCTCGGCAGGGGGGCCCGGGGAGCTGTTTTTT.

In this sample, this clonotype turned up many times. The chain links TRBV7-6 to TRBJ2-1, with D unclear. Trimming shortened V by 1 base and J by 0 bases, and 13 bases separated the two germline ends. CDR3 length: 17 residues. Per the germline V gene, CDR1 is SGHVS and CDR2 is FNYEAQ. As DNA, the CDR3 is TGTGCCAGCAGCTTAGGACCGGGTCTTTACTCCTACAATGAGCAGTTCTTC. Translating gives CASSLGPGLYSYNEQFF.

The rearrangement links TRBV12-3 or TRBV12-4 to TRBJ2-1; 8 positions agree with TRBD2. The V gene end was trimmed by 3 bases and the J gene end by 10 bases; junction bases not matched to a gene: 17. The CDR3 totals 17 residues. The CDR3 coding sequence is TGTGCCAGCAGTTTTGAGAGCGGGGGCCTTCGAGCGGGAGAGCAGTTCTTC. It codes for CASSFESGGLRAGEQFF.

This clonotype has a handful of counts. This sequence joins TRBV7-6 and TRBJ2-7; 11 nucleotides agree with TRBD2. The V gene's germline CDR1 is SGHVS and CDR2 FNYEAQ. There are 16 residues in the CDR3. The junction had 12 bases not matched to a gene; V was cut back by 5 bases and J by 6 bases. The CDR3 DNA follows: TGTGCCAGCAGCCTCGGGACTAGCGGCAGCTTTGGCGAGCAGTACTTC. Its translation is CASSLGTSGSFGEQYF.

The rearrangement joins TRBV28 to TRBJ2-2, with no clear D. V lost 6 bases, J lost 3 bases, and 14 bases lay in between. Germline V gene sequence: CDR1 MDHEN, CDR2 SYDVKM. The CDR3 is made up of 15 amino acids. The CDR3 DNA reads TGTGCCAGCAGGGGGTCTCCCACGGACACCGGGGAGCTGTTTTTT. Encoded protein: CASRGSPTDTGELFF.

This clonotype was picked up a small number of times. The V call is TRBV4-2, the J call TRBJ1-2; maybe TRBD1 (5 bases). The CDR3 is 15 amino acids. Germline CDR1 and CDR2: LGHNA and YNFKEQ. V was clipped by 1 base and J by 0 bases, with 9 bases between them. The CDR3 sequence is CASSQGQPANYGYTF. The CDR3 bases are TGTGCCAGCAGCCAAGGACAGCCGGCTAACTATGGCTACACCTTC.

This clonotype was seen a few times. The chain carries TRBV6-2 or TRBV6-3 and TRBJ1-5, with a weak D call TRBD1 (5 bases). The germline gives CDR1 MNHEY, CDR2 SVGEGT. The V end was cut by 0 bases, the J end by 5 bases, with 14 bases between. There are 16 residues in the CDR3. CDR3 protein: CASSYSKSREDQPQHF. For the CDR3, the DNA is TGTGCCAGCAGTTACTCGAAGTCCAGGGAGGATCAGCCCCAGCATTTT.

J is TRBJ2-1 and V is TRBV6-6; TRBD1 aligns across 12 bases. The germline V gene encodes CDR1 MNHNY and CDR2 SVGAGI (reference sequence). V was clipped by 9 bases and J by 4 bases; unmatched bases: 13. The CDR3 runs 17 residues. As DNA, the CDR3 is TGTGCCAGTATGTCCGGGACAGGGGGCTACGGATACAATGAGCAGTTCTTC. Its protein product is CASMSGTGGYGYNEQFF.

This clonotype was counted between two and nine times. In DNA form, the CDR3 reads TGTGCCAGCAGTGGGGGGACACTTTACGAGCAGTACTTC. It is translated as CASSGGTLYEQYF. V is TRBV6-2 or TRBV6-3 and J is TRBJ2-7; D is tentatively TRBD1 or TRBD2 (6 bases each). This CDR3 has 13 amino acids. The V end lost 5 bases, the J end lost 4 bases, and 12 bases lay between the germline ends. Germline V gene sequence: CDR1 MNHEY, CDR2 SVGEGT.

V gene TRBV28 combines with J gene TRBJ2-1, with unresolved D. V was clipped by 8 bases and J by 1 base, with 12 bases between them. Germline loops: CDR1 MDHEN, CDR2 SYDVKM. The CDR3 spans 14 residues. Written as DNA, the CDR3 is TGTGCCAGCCTTAAGTCGGCGTCCTACAATGAGCAGTTCTTC. It encodes CASLKSASYNEQFF.

This chain joins TRBV10-3 and TRBJ1-2; 9 positions match TRBD1. Trimming removed 0 bases from V and 8 bases from J; junction bases left unmatched: 4. The CDR3 has 14 amino acids. Germline values: CDR1 ENHRY, CDR2 SYGVKD. DNA of the CDR3: TGTGCCATCAGTGAGTCGGGGACAGGGACCGGCTACACCTTC. Translating gives CAISESGTGTGYTF.

This chain connects TRBV20-1 to TRBJ1-3; the D is unclear. The germline V and J ends were trimmed by 6 bases and 2 bases, with 8 bases remaining between them. The germline V gene has CDR1 DFQATT and CDR2 SNEGSKA (reference sequence). CDR3 length equals 12 residues. CDR3 loop: CSARRPGNTIYF. The CDR3 DNA follows: TGCAGTGCCAGACGGCCTGGAAACACCATATATTTT.

The sample holds many counts of this clonotype. The genes are TRBV7-8 and TRBJ1-1, with 9 bases matching TRBD1. CDR1 and CDR2 (germline): SGHVS, FQNEAQ. V gave up 2 bases and J gave up 5 bases; unmatched junction bases: 9. CDR3 size: 16 residues. Here the CDR3 reads CASSLSRTGVWTEAFF. The CDR3 region has the DNA TGTGCCAGCAGCTTATCTAGGACAGGGGTGTGGACTGAAGCTTTCTTT.

The chain combines TRBV15 with TRBJ1-2; unclear D gene. The CDR3 runs to 16 residues. V was cut by 0 bases and J by 4 bases, with 15 bases left in between. CDR1 LNHNV and CDR2 YYDKDF come from the germline V gene (reference sequence). The CDR3 loop reads CATSRDLAPGGYGYTF. CDR3 nucleotides: TGTGCCACCAGCAGAGATTTGGCGCCAGGTGGCTATGGCTACACCTTC.

V is TRBV7-2 and J is TRBJ2-2; TRBD2 is a possible D gene (5 bases). Germline V lookup: CDR1 SGHTA, CDR2 FQGNSA. Trimming removed 4 bases at V and 8 bases at J, with 11 bases between. This CDR3 contains 13 residues. The CDR3 protein is CASSYMRAGELFF. For the CDR3, the DNA is TGTGCCAGCAGCTACATGAGGGCAGGGGAGCTGTTTTTT.

This sequence joins TRBV20-1 and TRBJ2-3; 11 nucleotides match TRBD2. This CDR3 has 15 residues. The junction had 13 bases not matched to a gene; V was cut back by 8 bases and J by 6 bases. Germline loops: CDR1 DFQATT, CDR2 SNEGSKA (reference sequence). CDR3: CSSLASGGKRDTQYF. The DNA of the CDR3 is TGCAGTTCTCTCGCTAGCGGGGGGAAGCGGGATACGCAGTATTTT.

This clonotype was seen once. The CDR3 reads CASRSQGRHTIYF. CDR3 coding DNA: TGTGCCAGCAGGTCACAGGGGCGGCACACCATATATTTT. This rearrangement joins TRBV6-6 to TRBJ1-3, with 7 bases aligning to TRBD1. V gave up 6 bases and J gave up 8 bases; unmatched junction bases: 7. CDR3 length: 13 amino acids. Germline assignment: CDR1 MNHNY and CDR2 SVGAGI (reference sequence).